The sequence of this T cell receptor beta chain was determined in a study of T-cell memory formation after mild COVID-19. This clonotype occurred many times. What it binds is unknown. TCRdb processed the 5' RACE reads anew with MiXCR; each CDR3 protein has one entry. The sample records roughly 380,000 distinct CDR3 sequences, 25% to 30% being singletons. General study findings and limits: Contracting clones from day 15 to 85 showed balanced CD4/CD8; later expanders favored CD4+.

J was trimmed by 14 bases and V by 1 base; bases with no gene match: 26. The CDR3 is made up of 19 amino acids. Germline loops: CDR1 SGHVS, CDR2 FQNEAQ. Sequencing was done on a sample of PBMCs or a T cell subset sorted from them (not recorded which). The chain couples TRBV7-8 to TRBJ2-1, with 7 bases fitting TRBD2. The TCR comes from an adult woman who had mild COVID-19 (a few samples of this study predate the infection). Cell type and time point are not known. The DNA for the CDR3 is TGTGCCAGCAGCTTAGTATCCCGCCCCGTAGCGTCTTCGGGGGGTTTTGAGTTCTTC. Its protein product is CASSLVSRPVASSGGFEFF.